Below are 25 T cell receptor beta chains sequenced from a single sample in a study of blood T cell repertoires in COVID-19. The table came from immunoSEQ multiplex PCR; TCRdb's copy has only in-frame clones and leaves some out. The sample holds 140,000 to 150,000 clones, roughly 85% seen once. The sequenced sample was peripheral blood. Receptors were obtained from a woman aged 60-70 years with COVID-19, enrolled during active disease.

The chain joins TRBV6-5 to TRBJ2-1, with 7 nucleotides matching TRBD2. The CDR3 is made up of 15 amino acids. V was pared by 5 bases and J by 1 base, with 5 bases of the junction left unmatched. CDR1 and CDR2 (germline): MNHEY, SVGAGI. DNA of the CDR3: TGTGCCAGCAGTACGGGGGGACCATCCTACAATGAGCAGTTCTTC. Translation: CASSTGGPSYNEQFF.

J is TRBJ1-2 and V is TRBV6-5; D gene ambiguous. The V and J ends lost 5 bases and 3 bases respectively, with 10 bases between them. Germline V gene data show CDR1 as MNHEY and CDR2 as SVGAGI. This CDR3 is 13 amino acids long. This chain's CDR3 is CASSQREYYGYTF. The CDR3 DNA follows: TGTGCCAGCAGTCAAAGGGAGTACTATGGCTACACCTTC.

The J gene is TRBJ2-2, the V gene TRBV5-1; TRBD1 matches 8 bases. V gave up 4 bases and J gave up 3 bases; unmatched junction bases: 8. CDR3 length equals 16 residues. Germline V gene lookup returns CDR1 SGHRS and CDR2 YFSETQ. The CDR3 nucleotides are TGCGCCAGCAGCCTCCGACAGGGGCCCGACACCGGGGAGCTGTTTTTT. It is translated as CASSLRQGPDTGELFF.

The rearrangement links TRBV4-2 to TRBJ2-3, with D maybe TRBD1 (5 bases). CDR1 is LGHNA and CDR2 is YNFKEQ in the germline V gene. The CDR3 is 17 residues long. Trimming took 0 bases from V and 6 from J, leaving 19 bases between them. CDR3 sequence: CASSQEADTQIADTQYF. CDR3 in DNA: TGTGCCAGCAGCCAAGAGGCGGACACGCAGATCGCGGATACGCAGTATTTT.

This chain joins TRBV19 and TRBJ2-5, with 8 bases matching TRBD1. V trimming: 6 bases; J trimming: 7 bases; junction bases outside the gene matches: 10. This CDR3 is 14 amino acids long. Germline V lookup: CDR1 LNHDA, CDR2 SQIVND (reference sequence). CDR3 DNA: TGTGCCAGTAGACGGGACAGGATGAGGGGGACCCAGTACTTC. It specifies CASRRDRMRGTQYF.

J is TRBJ2-7 and V is TRBV4-2; 7 nucleotides agree with TRBD1. Per germline, CDR1 LGHNA and CDR2 YNFKEQ. The V and J ends lost 1 base and 3 bases, in that order; junction bases with no gene match: 6. The CDR3 extends over 15 amino acids. CDR3 DNA sequence: TGTGCCAGCAGCCAAGCCTCGGGACAGAACTACGAGCAGTACTTC. It yields the protein CASSQASGQNYEQYF.

The V gene is TRBV10-2, the J gene TRBJ2-1; D not resolved. The CDR3 contains 11 residues. Germline V gene data show CDR1 as WSHSY and CDR2 as SAAADI. Trimming left V 4 bases short and J 6 bases short, with 4 bases between. This CDR3 is CASSAGNEQFF. CDR3 bases: TGCGCCAGCAGTGCAGGCAATGAGCAGTTCTTC.

CDR3 region: CASSLGRGGGNQPQHF. The DNA of the CDR3 is TGTGCCAGCAGCTTGGGTCGCGGGGGAGGCAATCAGCCCCAGCATTTT. The J gene is TRBJ1-5, the V gene TRBV5-8; D perhaps matches TRBD1 (5 bases). With 0 bases removed from V and 2 bases from J, the gap between germline ends came to 12 bases. The CDR3 runs to 16 residues. Germline loops: CDR1 SGHTS, CDR2 YDEGEE.

The sample holds a few counts of this clone. Distinct nucleotide sequences in the sample also encode this CDR3. The gene calls are TRBV7-9 and TRBJ1-2; D might be TRBD1 (5 bases). Germline CDR1 SEHNR, CDR2 FQNEAQ (reference sequence). Between the trimmed V and J ends, which lost 8 bases and 4 bases, there was a span of 11 bases. The CDR3 runs 12 residues. The CDR3 is CASSSGVYGYTF. The DNA of the CDR3 is TGTGCCAGCTCCTCGGGGGTCTATGGCTACACCTTC.

This clone was seen only a few times. The chain combines TRBV12-3 or TRBV12-4 with TRBJ2-7; maybe TRBD1 (5 bases). V lost 3 bases and J lost 4, with 10 bases in between. This CDR3 has 13 residues. As DNA, the CDR3 is TGTGCCAGCAGTTTTGCCAGGGAATACGAGCAGTACTTC. Its translation: CASSFAREYEQYF.

V usage is TRBV12-3 or TRBV12-4 and J usage is TRBJ1-1; D gene uncertain. This CDR3 region has 12 residues. V was trimmed by 6 bases and J by 0 bases, leaving 5 bases between them. CDR3 sequence (DNA): TGTGCCAGCAGGCGGGTGAACACTGAAGCTTTCTTT. This translates into CASRRVNTEAFF.

The gene calls are TRBV21-1 and TRBJ1-5. TRBV21-1 counts as a pseudogene. This CDR3 spans 18 amino acids. The chain's CDR3 is CASSKVGCRGGGNQPQHF. The CDR3 region has the DNA TGTGCCAGCAGCAAAGTGGGGTGTCGGGGGGGCGGCAATCAGCCCCAGCATTTT.

The chain is built from TRBV5-8 and TRBJ1-6; 8 bases align to TRBD1. In germline, CDR1 is SGHTS, CDR2 YDEGEE. The junction had 6 bases not matched to a gene; V was cut back by 7 bases and J by 9 bases. CDR3 length: 13 amino acids. The CDR3 loop reads CASRGQGFSPLHF. The CDR3 DNA sequence: TGTGCCAGCCGTGGACAGGGATTTTCACCCCTCCACTTT.

V gene TRBV10-3 combines with J gene TRBJ2-7; D may be TRBD1 (5 bases). Germline CDR1 ENHRY, CDR2 SYGVKD. V gave up 3 bases and J gave up 1 base, with 7 bases separating them. The CDR3 extends over 13 amino acids. This CDR3 reads CAISDRTSYEQYF. The CDR3 DNA reads as TGTGCCATCAGTGACAGGACATCCTACGAGCAGTACTTC.

J is TRBJ1-2 and V is TRBV12-2; the table's D gene call, TRBD1, was not cross checked with the DNA. TRBV12-2 is labeled a pseudogene. The length of the CDR3 is 17 residues. The CDR3 DNA is TGTGCAAGTCGCTTACCACGAGGTTGGGGGCGCAGCTATGGCTACACCTTC. Translation: CASRLPRGWGRSYGYTF.

The sample holds a few counts of this clone. This rearrangement joins TRBV5-4 to TRBJ1-2; D is undetermined. CDR1 is SGHNT and CDR2 is YYREEE in the germline V gene (reference sequence). The length of the CDR3 is 14 residues. V lost 0 bases and J lost 7, with 13 bases in between. This CDR3 is CASSLGAGPSGYTF. The CDR3 DNA follows: TGTGCCAGCAGCTTGGGGGCAGGCCCTTCTGGCTACACCTTC.

This clone showed up just once. The chain couples TRBV4-1 to TRBJ2-2; D is unclear. CDR3 length: 16 amino acids. Trimming stripped 0 bases from V and 4 bases from J, with 12 bases between. The germline V gene encodes CDR1 MGHRA and CDR2 YSYEKL. The CDR3 nucleotides read TGCGCCAGCAGCCAAGAACTCAGGCCGATCACCGGGGAGCTGTTTTTT. This encodes CASSQELRPITGELFF.

This clone was detected once. The V and J genes are TRBV19 and TRBJ2-7; 7 nucleotides line up with TRBD2. The CDR3 has 17 residues. The ends lost 4 bases at V and 0 bases at J; junction bases unmatched: 12. Germline V gene sequence: CDR1 LNHDA, CDR2 SQIVND (reference sequence). This CDR3 is CASSNWGGPRSSYEQYF. DNA for the CDR3: TGTGCCAGTAGTAACTGGGGAGGGCCAAGGAGCTCCTACGAGCAGTACTTC. Based on the CDR3 plus reference TRBV19 and TRBJ2-7, the full variable domain is DGGITQSPKYLFRKEGQNVTLSCEQNLNHDAMYWYRQDPGQGLRLIYYSQIVNDFQKGDIAEGYSVSREKKESFPLTVTSAQKNPTAFYLCASSNWGGPRSSYEQYFGPGTRLTVT.

V is TRBV6-2 or TRBV6-3 and J is TRBJ1-2; D might be TRBD1 (6 bases). This CDR3 contains 16 residues. The V gene's germline CDR1 is MNHEY and CDR2 SVGEGT. The V and J ends lost 0 bases and 4 bases respectively, with 15 bases between them. CDR3 sequence: CASSYSFLQGAYGYTF. CDR3 nucleotides: TGTGCCAGCAGTTACTCCTTCTTACAGGGTGCCTATGGCTACACCTTC.

The genes are TRBV7-3 and TRBJ2-1, with D tentatively TRBD2 (5 bases). Per germline, CDR1 SGHTA and CDR2 FQGTGA. Trimming removed 2 bases from V and 5 bases from J, with 16 bases in between. The CDR3 covers 16 residues. This chain's CDR3 is CASSLLRAYPNNEQFF. The CDR3 DNA is TGTGCCAGCAGCTTATTGCGGGCCTACCCTAACAATGAGCAGTTCTTC.

The chain employs TRBV5-6 and TRBJ1-6; D may be TRBD1 (6 bases). The CDR3 loop spans 15 amino acids. CDR1 is SGHDT and CDR2 is YYEEEE in the germline V gene. V was clipped by 0 bases and J by 5 bases, with 9 bases between them. The DNA of the CDR3 is TGTGCCAGCAGCTTGGGACAGGCTAATAATTCACCCCTCCACTTT. It codes for CASSLGQANNSPLHF.

This chain links TRBV29-1 with TRBJ1-2; 8 bases match TRBD1. Trimming cost V 2 bases and J 3 bases; bases outside gene matches: 5. From germline, CDR1 is SQVTM and CDR2 ANQGSEA. The CDR3 consists of 14 residues. The CDR3 sequence: CSVERATGDYGYTF. DNA for the CDR3: TGCAGCGTTGAAAGGGCGACAGGGGACTATGGCTACACCTTC.

This chain connects TRBV6-5 to TRBJ1-1; a possible D gene is TRBD1 (5 bases). Trimming shortened V by 9 bases and J by 0 bases, and 11 bases separated the two germline ends. The CDR3 is 13 amino acids. Germline lookup yields CDR1 MNHEY and CDR2 SVGAGI. In nucleotides, the CDR3 is TGTGCCAGTCGACGGGGGGTGAACACTGAAGCTTTCTTT. It is translated as CASRRGVNTEAFF.

A few counts support this clone. The chain uses TRBV5-1 and TRBJ1-6; tentative D call: TRBD1 (5 bases). This CDR3 is built from 15 residues. CDR1 SGHRS and CDR2 YFSETQ come from the germline V gene. Trimming left V 1 base short and J 7 bases short, with 12 bases between. CDR3 DNA: TGCGCCAGCAGCTTGCAAGGGGTTGGGAATTCACCCCTCCACTTT. Amino acid sequence: CASSLQGVGNSPLHF.

This clone has a single count. The chain couples TRBV7-8 to TRBJ1-2; the match to TRBD1 covers 9 bases. V lost 5 bases, J lost 8 bases, and 12 bases stayed unmatched. The CDR3 runs 15 residues. The V gene's germline CDR1 is SGHVS and CDR2 FQNEAQ. In nucleotides, the CDR3 is TGTGCCAGCAGCCCCCGGACAGGGGATTTGCTGGGCTACACCTTC. The encoded protein is CASSPRTGDLLGYTF.